Presented here are 21 T cell receptor beta chains from one specimen sequenced in a study of blood T cell repertoires in COVID-19. Sequenced by immunoSEQ multiplex PCR; TCRdb stores in-frame clones only, minus some. The sample carries around 110,000 clones, about 80% recorded once. Material: peripheral blood. The receptors derive from a man between 65 and 85 years old with active or convalescent COVID-19.

The V call is TRBV12-5, the J call TRBJ2-2, with a weak D call TRBD1 (5 bases). CDR1 LGHNT and CDR2 FRNRAP come from the germline V gene. The CDR3 covers 15 residues. V dropped 3 bases and J dropped 0 bases, with 8 bases sitting between them. In nucleotides, the CDR3 is TGTGCTAGTGGTTTTGGGGCAACGAACACCGGGGAGCTGTTTTTT. It yields the protein CASGFGATNTGELFF.

In its sample, this clone was seen once. The chain's CDR3 is CASSLRGGQYF. The CDR3 nucleotides read TGTGCCAGCAGCTTAAGAGGGGGCCAGTACTTC. The V call is TRBV7-2, the J call TRBJ2-5; D possibly corresponds to TRBD1 (6 bases). V was cut by 2 bases and J by 10 bases, with 8 bases left in between. Germline assignment: CDR1 SGHTA and CDR2 FQGNSA. This CDR3 is 11 amino acids long. Together with reference TRBV7-2 and TRBJ2-5, the CDR3 gives the full variable domain: GAGVSQSPSNKVTEKGKDVELRCDPISGHTALYWYRQSLGQGLEFLIYFQGNSAPDKSGLPSDRFSAERTGGSVSTLTIQRTQQEDSAVYLCASSLRGGQYFGPGTRLLVL.

The CDR3 reads CASSQEGSGVIGSGANVLTF. The CDR3 DNA is TGTGCCAGCAGCCAAGAGGGAAGCGGGGTTATAGGCTCTGGGGCCAACGTCCTGACTTTC. J is TRBJ2-6 and V is TRBV14; 7 nucleotides line up with TRBD2. The J segment lost 0 bases and the V segment lost 0 bases, leaving 11 bases of the junction unmatched. CDR3 length equals 20 residues. In germline, CDR1 is SGHDN, CDR2 FVKESK.

The genes are TRBV19 and TRBJ1-1, with 10 bases aligning to TRBD1. The V and J ends lost 7 bases and 0 bases, in that order; junction bases with no gene match: 11. CDR1 is LNHDA and CDR2 is SQIVND in the germline V gene (reference sequence). The CDR3 contains 17 residues. CDR3 nucleotide sequence: TGTGCCAGTACCTCGGACAGGGGGAGTATCATGAACACTGAAGCTTTCTTT. Its protein product is CASTSDRGSIMNTEAFF.

The J gene is TRBJ2-5, the V gene TRBV7-2; the D gene is possibly TRBD2 (7 bases). Germline lookup yields CDR1 SGHTA and CDR2 FQGNSA. V lost 3 bases to trimming and J lost 0 bases, with 17 bases between them. This CDR3 region has 17 residues. The CDR3 reads CASSFDWAGAYQETQYF. CDR3 DNA sequence: TGTGCCAGCAGCTTCGATTGGGCGGGGGCTTACCAAGAGACCCAGTACTTC.

The V gene is TRBV7-6, the J gene TRBJ1-2, with a possible D match to TRBD1 (6 bases). In germline, CDR1 is SGHVS, CDR2 FNYEAQ. The CDR3 sequence is 14 residues long. V lost 5 bases to trimming and J lost 6 bases, with 16 bases between them. CDR3 region: CASSPEGGINGYTF. The CDR3 region has the DNA TGTGCCAGCAGCCCGGAGGGGGGGATCAATGGCTACACCTTC.

The chain is built from TRBV28 and TRBJ2-7, with D unresolved. Trimming removed 6 bases from V and 6 bases from J, with 18 bases in between. The germline V gene has CDR1 MDHEN and CDR2 SYDVKM. CDR3 length equals 14 residues. This CDR3 is CASSQHTAPGEQYF. CDR3 nucleotides: TGTGCCAGCAGCCAACACACCGCGCCGGGCGAGCAGTACTTC.

This clone was detected once. The chain has TRBV7-3 and TRBJ2-1; D is perhaps TRBD1 (5 bases). V lost 2 bases and J lost 6, with 11 bases in between. The CDR3 has 14 residues. Germline CDR1 is SGHTA and CDR2 is FQGTGA. The CDR3 DNA reads TGTGCCAGCAGCTTATCAGGGATAATCAATGAGCAGTTCTTC. As protein: CASSLSGIINEQFF. The whole variable domain, filled in from reference TRBV7-3 and TRBJ2-1, reads GAGVSQTPSNKVTEKGKYVELRCDPISGHTALYWYRQSLGQGPEFLIYFQGTGAADDSGLPNDRFFAVRPEGSVSTLKIQRTERGDSAVYLCASSLSGIINEQFFGPGTRLTVL.

The chain employs TRBV9 and TRBJ2-1; TRBD2 agrees at 8 bases. CDR1 and CDR2 from the germline V gene are SGDLS and YYNGEE. The V segment lost 4 bases and the J segment 3 bases; nucleotides outside the gene matches: 6. The CDR3 length is 15 residues. CDR3 sequence reads: CASSKAGDYYNEQFF. CDR3 DNA sequence: TGTGCCAGCAGCAAAGCGGGAGACTACTACAATGAGCAGTTCTTC. Based on the CDR3 plus reference TRBV9 and TRBJ2-1, the full variable domain is DSGVTQTPKHLITATGQRVTLRCSPRSGDLSVYWYQQSLDQGLQFLIQYYNGEERAKGNILERFSAQQFPDLHSELNLSSLELGDSALYFCASSKAGDYYNEQFFGPGTRLTVL.

This clone appeared a few times. This chain connects TRBV9 to TRBJ2-6; 9 nucleotides line up with TRBD2. This CDR3 contains 18 residues. Trimming removed 4 bases from V and 2 bases from J; junction bases left unmatched: 10. From germline, CDR1 is SGDLS and CDR2 YYNGEE. Here the CDR3 reads CASSPQGGGATGANVLTF. The DNA for the CDR3 is TGTGCCAGCAGCCCTCAGGGCGGGGGGGCCACTGGGGCCAACGTCCTGACTTTC.

The chain links TRBV5-8 to TRBJ2-1; 13 nucleotides agree with TRBD2. V dropped 4 bases and J dropped 6; count of bases not matched to a gene: 4. The CDR3 is made up of 15 amino acids. Germline V CDR1 and CDR2: SGHTS, YDEGEE. The CDR3 DNA reads as TGTGCCAGCAGCAGGGGACTAGCGGGAATCAATGAGCAGTTCTTC. Translating it yields CASSRGLAGINEQFF.

V is TRBV5-4 and J is TRBJ2-1, with a possible D match to TRBD2 (5 bases). The CDR3 spans 16 residues. Per the germline V gene, CDR1 is SGHNT and CDR2 is YYREEE (reference sequence). The V end lost 4 bases, the J end lost 3 bases, and 17 bases lay between the germline ends. CDR3 protein: CASSPRAEMSYNEQFF. DNA of the CDR3: TGTGCCAGCAGCCCCCGAGCGGAGATGAGCTACAATGAGCAGTTCTTC.

The genes are TRBV6-2 or TRBV6-3 and TRBJ2-7; D might be TRBD1 (5 bases). The CDR3 sequence is 14 residues long. Trimming left V 3 bases short and J 2 bases short, with 11 bases between. CDR1 is MNHEY and CDR2 is SVGEGT in the germline V gene. CDR3 protein: CASSYLGVAYEQYF. The CDR3 nucleotides read TGTGCCAGCAGTTATTTAGGGGTGGCCTACGAGCAGTACTTC.

The chain joins TRBV5-1 to TRBJ1-5; TRBD1 aligns across 8 bases. The CDR3 contains 15 residues. The V gene's germline CDR1 is SGHRS and CDR2 YFSETQ. The ends lost 4 bases at V and 2 bases at J; junction bases unmatched: 5. The CDR3 DNA reads as TGCGCCAGCAGCAGAACGGGACAGGGCAATCAGCCCCAGCATTTT. This codes for CASSRTGQGNQPQHF.

The chain is built from TRBV6-5 and TRBJ1-2; the D gene is possibly TRBD1 (5 bases). The CDR3 covers 12 residues. Trimming pared 6 bases from V and 8 bases from J, leaving 13 bases between. Germline CDR1 reads MNHEY; CDR2 reads SVGAGI. The CDR3, as DNA: TGTGCCAGCAGGCACCTAGGGGAAGGCTACACCTTC. It specifies CASRHLGEGYTF.

This clone was seen a few times. The V call is TRBV2, the J call TRBJ2-7; 10 bases line up with TRBD2. V gave up 6 bases and J gave up 5 bases; unmatched junction bases: 4. Germline CDR1 and CDR2: SNHLY and FYNNEI. The CDR3 sequence is 13 residues long. CDR3 nucleotides: TGTGCCAGCAGCGACGGGACTAGCGACGAGCAGTACTTC. Amino acid sequence: CASSDGTSDEQYF.

The chain employs TRBV5-4 and TRBJ1-6; D is possibly TRBD1 (5 bases). V was trimmed by 0 bases and J by 0 bases, leaving 13 bases between them. Germline V gene lookup returns CDR1 SGHNT and CDR2 YYREEE (reference sequence). The CDR3 has 18 amino acids. This CDR3 reads CASSLALGLSSYNSPLHF. Here the CDR3 DNA reads TGTGCCAGCAGCTTGGCCTTGGGACTTAGCTCCTATAATTCACCCCTCCACTTT.

The chain uses TRBV4-1 and TRBJ2-7; the match to TRBD2 covers 7 bases. CDR3 length: 17 residues. Germline CDR1 is MGHRA and CDR2 is YSYEKL. Trimming removed 0 bases from V and 6 bases from J; junction bases left unmatched: 14. The CDR3, as DNA: TGCGCCAGCAGCCAAGAATTCGTCCGGGGGAGGGCCGGCGAGCAGTACTTC. This sequence encodes CASSQEFVRGRAGEQYF.

The chain carries TRBV9 and TRBJ2-2; D possibly corresponds to TRBD2 (5 bases). The V gene's germline CDR1 is SGDLS and CDR2 YYNGEE. The CDR3 extends over 15 amino acids. V was cut by 4 bases and J by 1 base, with 11 bases left in between. The CDR3 here is CASSPRGGNTGELFF. In DNA, the CDR3 is TGTGCCAGCAGCCCCCGAGGAGGGAACACCGGGGAGCTGTTTTTT.

The table lists this clone with a count of one. The J gene is TRBJ1-5, the V gene TRBV21-1. TRBV21-1 is termed a pseudogene. The CDR3 length is 17 residues. The CDR3 DNA is TGTGCCAGCAGCAAATTGGGGAGGCCAATGGGCAATCAGCCCCAGCATTTT. Translation gives CASSKLGRPMGNQPQHF.

The rearrangement joins TRBV29-1 to TRBJ1-1; no firm D call. Germline CDR1 and CDR2: SQVTM and ANQGSEA. The CDR3 loop spans 12 amino acids. V gave up 4 bases and J gave up 1 base, with 7 bases separating them. The CDR3: CSVGAGNTEAFF. The CDR3 DNA reads as TGCAGCGTTGGAGCTGGGAACACTGAAGCTTTCTTT. Drawing the rest from reference TRBV29-1 and TRBJ1-1, the complete variable domain is SAVISQKPSRDICQRGTSLTIQCQVDSQVTMMFWYRQQPGQSLTLIATANQGSEATYESGFVIDKFPISRPNLTFSTLTVSNMSPEDSSIYLCSVGAGNTEAFFGQGTRLTVV.